The subject of this entry is one T cell receptor (beta chain). The assay was immunoSEQ multiplex PCR, and TCRdb's table has in-frame clones only and misses some. The sample shows some 250,000 clones, approximately 90% of them seen only once. Treatment in this sample: approximately 18 received Ad26.COV2.S at low or high dose, single or two shots; several received placebo; per-sample allocation not given. Sample collection was performed on day 63 after the first vaccine or placebo injection. The data are from a study of Ad26.COV2.S vaccination and SARS-CoV-2 variants. The source is a person between 18 and 65 years old who received the Ad26.COV2.S COVID-19 vaccine or a placebo. The sample here was peripheral blood, taken in a trial of Ad26.COV2.S vaccine versus placebo.

In DNA form, the CDR3 reads TGTGCCAGCAGCCCGGACAGGCGACAGCCCCAGCATTTT. Protein sequence: CASSPDRRQPQHF. The V gene is TRBV6-5, the J gene TRBJ1-5, with 7 nucleotides matching TRBD1. The CDR3 contains 13 residues. Per the germline V gene, CDR1 is MNHEY and CDR2 is SVGAGI. Losses at the gene ends were 6 bases for V and 7 bases for J; bases not matched to a gene: 6.